The TCR beta chain described here comes from a study of shared clonotypes between healthy human individuals. Whole-study findings and limits: For sorted subsets, rarefaction showed incomplete sequencing despite large depth. Sharing across four donors was highest in naive CD4 (approximately 5%) and lowest in memory CD8 (approximately 0.4%). An effect of sequencing depth on clonotype sharing among donors was expected.

Libraries were prepared by immunoSEQ multiplex PCR; TCRdb keeps only in-frame clonotypes and omits some of them. The table includes approximately 650,000 clones, around 95% detected once. In the naive CD8 group, cells lacked CD45RO and were positively selected for CCR7, so terminally differentiated effector memory CD45RA+ cells were left out. In regard to this clone: No antigen is known for it.

The CDR3 consists of 16 residues. In germline, CDR1 is MDHEN, CDR2 SYDVKM. V lost 1 base and J lost 0, with 9 bases in between. The specimen was naive CD8+ T cells sorted from blood. This chain links TRBV28 with TRBJ2-2, with a tentative D call TRBD1 (5 bases). The source is a woman in her 30s in good health. CDR3 residues: CASSLFAGTNTGELFF. The DNA of the CDR3 is TGTGCCAGCAGTTTATTCGCAGGGACGAACACCGGGGAGCTGTTTTTT.